These 18 T cell receptor beta chains share one sample of origin, sequenced in a study of blood T cell repertoires in COVID-19. The assay was immunoSEQ multiplex PCR, and TCRdb's table has in-frame clones only and misses some. The data hold a few hundred thousand clones, with roughly 91% observed a single time. The sequencing sample was made of PBMCs or T cells enriched from blood (not recorded which). The receptors come from a woman between 18 and 29 years old who had recovered from COVID-19.

The CDR3 DNA reads as TGTGCCAGCAGCCGGGATCCGGGACAGGGGGCCACCGGGGAGCTGTTTTTT. It specifies CASSRDPGQGATGELFF. The V call is TRBV4-2, the J call TRBJ2-2; 12 bases map to TRBD1. After removal of 4 bases from V and 4 bases from J, the junction contained 7 bases not matched to a gene. Germline V gene sequence: CDR1 LGHNA, CDR2 YNFKEQ. The length of the CDR3 is 17 residues.

The rearrangement links TRBV15 to TRBJ2-7, with D possibly matching TRBD2 (5 bases). Germline lookup yields CDR1 LNHNV and CDR2 YYDKDF (reference sequence). Trimming removed 1 base at V and 3 bases at J, with 13 bases between. CDR3 length equals 15 residues. The CDR3 nucleotides read TGTGCCACCAGCAGAGGAGGGTCGGCCAACTACGAGCAGTACTTC. It yields the protein CATSRGGSANYEQYF.

This clone came up once. The rearrangement joins TRBV5-6 to TRBJ2-7; a possible D gene is TRBD2 (5 bases). This CDR3 comprises 14 residues. The V gene's germline CDR1 is SGHDT and CDR2 YYEEEE. V dropped 6 bases and J dropped 0 bases, with 13 bases sitting between them. In DNA form, the CDR3 reads TGTGCCAGCATCCGGACGGGGAGCTCCTACGAGCAGTACTTC. As protein: CASIRTGSSYEQYF.

The chain recombines TRBV3-1 (or the pseudogene TRBV3-2) with TRBJ1-1; a weak D match, TRBD1 (5 bases). The CDR3 has 15 residues. Germline V lookup: CDR1 LGHDT, CDR2 YNNKEL (reference sequence). Trimming left V 1 base short and J 0 bases short, with 9 bases between. The CDR3 loop reads CASSQGAGMNTEAFF. In nucleotides, the CDR3 is TGTGCCAGCAGCCAAGGTGCAGGGATGAACACTGAAGCTTTCTTT.

Only a few counts were recorded for this clone. V and J are TRBV5-1 and TRBJ1-1; 8 nucleotides align to TRBD1. The CDR3 totals 14 residues. Per germline, CDR1 SGHRS and CDR2 YFSETQ. V lost 3 bases, J lost 4 bases, and 5 bases stayed unmatched. CDR3 nucleotides: TGCGCCAGCAGCTACAGGGGGGACGGCACTGAAGCTTTCTTT. As protein: CASSYRGDGTEAFF.

The rearrangement joins TRBV7-9 to TRBJ2-7, with TRBD1 identical over 7 bases. The V gene's germline CDR1 is SEHNR and CDR2 FQNEAQ (reference sequence). The CDR3 runs 14 residues. V lost 4 bases to trimming and J lost 3 bases; unmatched junction nucleotides: 6. The DNA of the CDR3 is TGTGCCAGCAGCTCCCCCGGGACAGTCTACGAGCAGTACTTC. Encoded protein: CASSSPGTVYEQYF.

The gene calls are TRBV6-5 and TRBJ2-1; maybe TRBD2 (6 bases). The CDR3 has 14 amino acids. Germline lookup yields CDR1 MNHEY and CDR2 SVGAGI. V was cut by 6 bases and J by 4 bases, with 13 bases left in between. The CDR3 sequence: CASSPGLTYNEQFF. In DNA, the CDR3 is TGTGCCAGCAGCCCGGGACTCACTTACAATGAGCAGTTCTTC.

The chain couples TRBV5-5 to TRBJ1-1; D not resolved. This CDR3 comprises 14 residues. Germline V gene data show CDR1 as SGHKS and CDR2 as YYEKEE (reference sequence). Trimming took off 0 bases at V and 0 bases at J, with 6 bases between the two ends. CDR3 DNA: TGTGCCAGCAGCTTGGGGGCGCTGAACACTGAAGCTTTCTTT. This encodes CASSLGALNTEAFF.

The rearrangement uses TRBV3-1 (or the pseudogene TRBV3-2) and TRBJ2-7; TRBD1 is a possible D gene (6 bases). This CDR3 has 15 amino acids. V dropped 0 bases and J dropped 4 bases, with 13 bases sitting between them. Germline V gene data show CDR1 as LGHDT and CDR2 as YNNKEL (reference sequence). DNA for the CDR3: TGTGCCAGCAGCCAAGATTACAGGGCTAAGTACGAGCAGTACTTC. It codes for CASSQDYRAKYEQYF.

The chain has TRBV11-2 and TRBJ1-2, with 9 bases matching TRBD1. This CDR3 is built from 16 residues. V dropped 1 base and J dropped 4; count of bases not matched to a gene: 7. Per germline, CDR1 SGHAT and CDR2 FQNNGV. Written as DNA, the CDR3 is TGTGCCAGCAGCTTAGGCGGGACAGGGTTCACCTATGGCTACACCTTC. Amino acid sequence: CASSLGGTGFTYGYTF.

The chain couples TRBV6-5 to TRBJ1-1; D might be TRBD1 (6 bases). Trimming took 2 bases from V and 5 from J, leaving 15 bases between them. This CDR3 contains 15 residues. Germline loops: CDR1 MNHEY, CDR2 SVGAGI. DNA of the CDR3: TGTGCCAGCAGTTACGGCTCAGGGGCGCGGACTGAAGCTTTCTTT. It encodes CASSYGSGARTEAFF.

V is TRBV30 and J is TRBJ1-4, with D unresolved. The V gene's germline CDR1 is GTSNPN and CDR2 SVGIG (reference sequence). V lost 4 bases and J lost 7, with 16 bases in between. This CDR3 has 14 residues. CDR3 protein: CAWTRRAVGEKLFF. The CDR3 nucleotides are TGTGCCTGGACCCGGCGGGCAGTGGGTGAAAAACTGTTTTTT.

This clone came up once. The genes are TRBV7-8 and TRBJ1-3; weak D call: TRBD1 (6 bases). The CDR3 consists of 16 residues. CDR1 is SGHVS and CDR2 is FQNEAQ in the germline V gene. Trimming removed 1 base from V and 1 base from J, with 11 bases in between. The CDR3 spells CASSLVPQGSGNTIYF. The CDR3 DNA is TGTGCCAGCAGCTTAGTTCCCCAGGGGTCTGGAAACACCATATATTTT.

The chain joins TRBV4-3 to TRBJ2-3; 11 nucleotides line up with TRBD1. The CDR3 loop spans 18 amino acids. Unmatched junction bases numbered 13, after V lost 4 bases and J lost 4 bases. CDR1 LGHNA and CDR2 YSLEER come from the germline V gene. CDR3: CASSRTGGPAGGADTQYF. CDR3 DNA: TGCGCCAGCAGCCGGACAGGGGGCCCGGCCGGCGGAGCAGATACGCAGTATTTT.

V gene TRBV7-3 combines with J gene TRBJ2-3; 12 bases fit TRBD2. V was clipped by 4 bases and J by 4 bases; unmatched bases: 3. In germline, CDR1 is SGHTA, CDR2 FQGTGA. The CDR3 has 15 amino acids. The CDR3 here is CASSSSGGASDTQYF. The CDR3 region has the DNA TGTGCCAGCAGCTCTAGCGGGGGGGCTTCAGATACGCAGTATTTT.

This chain joins TRBV6-5 and TRBJ1-2; possibly TRBD1 for D (6 bases). V was shortened by 7 bases and J by 7 bases, with 13 bases between the two germline ends. CDR1 is MNHEY and CDR2 is SVGAGI in the germline V gene. The CDR3 spans 12 residues. CDR3 sequence: CASNQQGSGYTF. Written as DNA, the CDR3 is TGTGCCAGCAACCAACAGGGAAGTGGCTACACCTTC.

J is TRBJ2-1 and V is TRBV4-1; D not resolved. V lost 3 bases to trimming and J lost 7 bases, with 19 bases between them. The CDR3 consists of 16 residues. Germline V CDR1 and CDR2: MGHRA, YSYEKL. In DNA form, the CDR3 reads TGCGCCAGCAGCCAGTATAATGAACTGACTGCGAATGAGCAGTTCTTC. Translating gives CASSQYNELTANEQFF.

The chain recombines TRBV24-1 with TRBJ1-1; 9 positions agree with TRBD1. The CDR3 extends over 13 amino acids. Germline lookup yields CDR1 KGHDR and CDR2 SFDVKD. The trim removed 10 bases at V and 2 bases at J, leaving 4 bases unmatched. CDR3 residues: CATRTGENTEAFF. CDR3 coding DNA: TGTGCCACAAGGACAGGGGAAAACACTGAAGCTTTCTTT.